The 21 T cell receptor beta chains in this list originate from one sample, sequenced in a study of CXCR3-negative and CXCR3-positive naive CD8 T cells. UMI-labeled 5' RACE TRB cDNA libraries were prepared from the cells. TCRdb reanalyzed the 5' RACE reads, giving one entry per CDR3 protein sequence and no DNA. The sample totals about 43,000 distinct CDR3 sequences. Sequencing was done on a sample of memory CD8+ T cells from blood. The receptor set was obtained from a human donor in good health. Some clones in this sample may be carry-over from other donors' samples.

The genes are TRBV4-1 and TRBJ2-7. Germline CDR1 is MGHRA and CDR2 is YSYEKL. The CDR3 totals 14 residues. The CDR3 loop is CASSVIGVSYEQYF.

The CDR3 sequence: CASLRGSSYNEQFF. The chain carries TRBV28 and TRBJ2-1. CDR3 length: 14 amino acids. CDR1 is MDHEN and CDR2 is SYDVKM in the germline V gene.

V and J are TRBV28 and TRBJ2-7. The germline V gene has CDR1 MDHEN and CDR2 SYDVKM. CDR3 length: 13 amino acids. The CDR3 protein is CASSLYNSYEQYF.

The rearrangement links TRBV28 to TRBJ1-6; the D call of TRBD1 rests on TCRdb alone, since no DNA is present to check it. This CDR3 is 15 amino acids long. Germline values: CDR1 MDHEN, CDR2 SYDVKM. This CDR3 reads CASTRTGLGNSPLHF.

J is TRBJ2-7 and V is TRBV7-6. The CDR3 runs 15 residues. CDR1 SGHVS and CDR2 FNYEAQ come from the germline V gene. The CDR3 sequence is CASSPEAESSYEQYF.

The chain carries TRBV4-1 and TRBJ1-2; the D call from TCRdb, TRBD1, cannot be confirmed without DNA. This CDR3 is built from 12 residues. The V gene's germline CDR1 is MGHRA and CDR2 YSYEKL. This CDR3 is CASRQGASGYTF.

The chain has TRBV29-1 and TRBJ1-2. CDR1 is SQVTM, CDR2 ANQGSEA, per germline. CDR3 length equals 12 residues. The CDR3 loop is CSVESIGEGYTF.

The chain uses TRBV5-1 and TRBJ1-2. CDR3 length equals 14 residues. CDR1 is SGHRS and CDR2 is YFSETQ in the germline V gene. CDR3 sequence reads: CASSLVESNYGYTF. Full variable domain (missing parts from reference TRBV5-1 and TRBJ1-2): KAGVTQTPRYLIKTRGQQVTLSCSPISGHRSVSWYQQTPGQGLQFLFEYFSETQRNKGNFPGRFSGRQFSNSRSEMNVSTLELGDSALYLCASSLVESNYGYTFGSGTRLTVV.

This rearrangement joins TRBV13 to TRBJ2-1; TCRdb returns TRBD1, unconfirmable since there is no DNA. Per germline, CDR1 PRHDT and CDR2 FYEKMQ (reference sequence). CDR3 length equals 15 residues. Here the CDR3 reads CASSTRSPLYNEQFF.

The rearrangement joins TRBV12-3 or TRBV12-4 to TRBJ2-1; as DNA is missing, the TRBD1 call by TCRdb cannot be tested. This CDR3 is built from 15 residues. CDR3: CASSGTQPRSDEQFF.

CDR3 loop: CASSALPGVLEREKLFF. This chain links TRBV12-1 with TRBJ1-4; TCRdb outputs TRBD1, but without DNA this stays unchecked. TRBV12-1 is a pseudogene segment. The CDR3 has 17 amino acids.

The V and J genes are TRBV4-3 and TRBJ2-1. The germline V gene has CDR1 LGHNA and CDR2 YSLEER. The CDR3 extends over 16 amino acids. CDR3: CASSPIQGGSYNEQFF.

The rearrangement joins TRBV18 to TRBJ2-1; TCRdb's D call, TRBD2, is unchecked because there is no DNA. From germline, CDR1 is KGHSH and CDR2 LQKENI. This CDR3 spans 16 amino acids. CDR3 sequence reads: CASSRNRDSGRNEQFF. Full variable domain (missing parts from reference TRBV18 and TRBJ2-1): NAGVMQNPRHLVRRRGQEARLRCSPMKGHSHVYWYRQLPEEGLKFMVYLQKENIIDESGMPKERFSAEFPKEGPSILRIQQVVRGDSAAYFCASSRNRDSGRNEQFFGPGTRLTVL.

The chain is built from TRBV20-1 and TRBJ2-1; TCRdb picks TRBD1, but there is no DNA to check that call. This CDR3 has 12 residues. CDR1 DFQATT and CDR2 SNEGSKA come from the germline V gene (reference sequence). The CDR3: CSARRTGNEQFF.

The chain is built from TRBV14 and TRBJ2-1. CDR1 and CDR2 (germline): SGHDN, FVKESK. The CDR3 is made up of 15 amino acids. The CDR3 reads CASSQDVQSDNEQFF.

This rearrangement joins TRBV29-1 to TRBJ2-2; without DNA, the TCRdb call of TRBD1 cannot be checked. Germline V CDR1 and CDR2: SQVTM, ANQGSEA. The CDR3 covers 14 residues. The CDR3: CSVEDGAGTGELFF.

The rearrangement joins TRBV27 to TRBJ2-1; with no DNA, the TCRdb D assignment of TRBD2 cannot be verified. The germline CDR1 and CDR2 sequences are MNHEY and SMNVEV (reference sequence). This CDR3 has 15 residues. The CDR3 sequence: CASSERPSGGGEQFF.

The chain couples TRBV27 to TRBJ2-7. Germline V gene sequence: CDR1 MNHEY, CDR2 SMNVEV (reference sequence). This CDR3 region has 13 residues. CDR3 amino acids: CASSFQQTYEQYF.

This clonotype is labeled medium-sized based on frequency. The chain recombines TRBV3-1 with TRBJ2-1; TCRdb indicates TRBD2, and absent DNA this call remains unverified. Per the germline V gene, CDR1 is LGHDT and CDR2 is YNNKEL (reference sequence). The CDR3 has 16 amino acids. The CDR3 reads CASSQDLQGPFGEQFF.

This chain uses TRBV13 with TRBJ1-3. The CDR3 loop spans 15 amino acids. Germline lookup yields CDR1 PRHDT and CDR2 FYEKMQ (reference sequence). The CDR3 sequence is CASSLRGYAGNTIYF.

This chain uses TRBV11-2 with TRBJ2-3; TCRdb returns TRBD2, unconfirmable since there is no DNA. The CDR3 covers 16 residues. Germline V gene lookup returns CDR1 SGHAT and CDR2 FQNNGV. The CDR3 loop is CASSRPPAGGRDTQYF.